The TCR beta chain described here comes from a study of shared clonotypes between healthy human individuals. Study summary: CD8 memory received one plate per donor, CD8 naive two, CD4 memory three and CD4 naive three.

Germline values: CDR1 GTSNPN, CDR2 SVGIG (reference sequence). Trimming stripped 1 base from V and 5 bases from J, with 14 bases between. The CDR3 sequence is 14 residues long. This clone was seen more than once but under ten times. The antigen remains unidentified. General observations from the study: With a few donors compared, 4.5% to 6.5% of naive CD4 clonotypes were shared.

It was around 220 ng DNA, 33,000 or so T cell genomes, that sorted-subset replicate PCRs used. Only in-frame clones appear in the TCRdb table, and some are missing; sequencing was by immunoSEQ multiplex PCR. The data hold 2 million to 2.5 million clones, with 95% observed a single time. Only Caucasian adults living in Nashville, Tennessee served as donors. This chain connects TRBV30 to TRBJ2-5; TRBD1 or TRBD2 may be the D gene (5 bases each). Specimen: naive CD4+ T cells sorted from blood. As to subset: CD45RA+ positively selected. The sequence was obtained from a man aged 18 to 30 in good health. The chain's CDR3 is CAWSGDPGGETQYF. The CDR3 bases are TGTGCCTGGAGTGGGGACCCCGGCGGGGAGACCCAGTACTTC.